This T cell receptor (beta chain) comes out of a study of cytomegalovirus exposure and HLA in healthy donors. The CDR3 contains 16 residues. The trim removed 4 bases at V and 10 bases at J, leaving 12 bases unmatched. The V gene's germline CDR1 is SGHVS and CDR2 FQNEAQ. Only one count was recorded for this clone. Researchers ran the PCR with 60 Vbeta and 13 Jbeta primers. The repertoire was sequenced with immunoSEQ multiplex PCR; TCRdb's copy has only in-frame clones and lacks some. The profile shows 97,000 or so clones, around 77% of them singletons. The sequence derives from a male donor in good health and CMV-seropositive. The specimen sequenced was PBMCs. This chain connects TRBV7-8 to TRBJ1-6; TRBD1 matches at 8 bases. The CDR3 DNA sequence: TGTGCCAGCAGCTCTAGGTGGGGACAGGACCCATCACCCCTCCACTTT. Amino acids: CASSSRWGQDPSPLHF.